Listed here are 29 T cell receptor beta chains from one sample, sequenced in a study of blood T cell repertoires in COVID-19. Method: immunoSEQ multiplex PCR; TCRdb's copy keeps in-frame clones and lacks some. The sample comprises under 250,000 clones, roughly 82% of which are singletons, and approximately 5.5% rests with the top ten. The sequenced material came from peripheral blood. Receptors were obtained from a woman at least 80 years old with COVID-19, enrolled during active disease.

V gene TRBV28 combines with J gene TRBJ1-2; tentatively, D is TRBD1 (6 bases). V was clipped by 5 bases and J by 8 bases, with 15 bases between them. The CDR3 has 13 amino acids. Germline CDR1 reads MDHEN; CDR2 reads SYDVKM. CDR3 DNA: TGTGCCAGCAGTCTCCGGGACATTTGGGGCTACACCTTC. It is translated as CASSLRDIWGYTF.

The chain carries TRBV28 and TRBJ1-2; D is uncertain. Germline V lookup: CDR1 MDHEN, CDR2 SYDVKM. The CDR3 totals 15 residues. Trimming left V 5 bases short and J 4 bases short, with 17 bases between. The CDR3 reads CASSPPGRSLYGYTF. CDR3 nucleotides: TGTGCCAGCAGTCCGCCCGGGAGATCCCTCTATGGCTACACCTTC.

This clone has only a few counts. The CDR3 sequence: CASRPVRSGNTIYF. The CDR3 DNA reads as TGTGCCAGCAGGCCGGTCCGCTCTGGAAACACCATATATTTT. V gene TRBV2 combines with J gene TRBJ1-3; D is ambiguous. Germline lookup yields CDR1 SNHLY and CDR2 FYNNEI. Trimming left V 6 bases short and J 0 bases short, with 9 bases between. The CDR3 extends over 14 amino acids.

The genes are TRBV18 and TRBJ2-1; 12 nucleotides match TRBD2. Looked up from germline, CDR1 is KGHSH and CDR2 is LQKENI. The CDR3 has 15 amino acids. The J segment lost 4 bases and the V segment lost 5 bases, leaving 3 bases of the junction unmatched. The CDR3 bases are TGTGCCAGCTCATCGGGACTAGCGGGTTACAATGAGCAGTTCTTC. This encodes CASSSGLAGYNEQFF.

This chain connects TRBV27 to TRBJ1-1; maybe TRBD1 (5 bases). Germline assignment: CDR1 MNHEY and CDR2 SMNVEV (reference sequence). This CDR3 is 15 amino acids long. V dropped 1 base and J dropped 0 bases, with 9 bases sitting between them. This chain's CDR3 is CASSLFSDMNTEAFF. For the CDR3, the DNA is TGTGCCAGCAGTTTATTCTCGGACATGAACACTGAAGCTTTCTTT.

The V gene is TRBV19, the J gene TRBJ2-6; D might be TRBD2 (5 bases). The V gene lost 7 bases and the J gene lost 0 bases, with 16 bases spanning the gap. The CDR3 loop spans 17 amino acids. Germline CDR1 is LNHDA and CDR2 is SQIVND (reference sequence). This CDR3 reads CASTGNEVLSGANVLTF. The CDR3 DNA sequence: TGTGCCAGTACGGGGAATGAGGTTCTCTCTGGGGCCAACGTCCTGACTTTC.

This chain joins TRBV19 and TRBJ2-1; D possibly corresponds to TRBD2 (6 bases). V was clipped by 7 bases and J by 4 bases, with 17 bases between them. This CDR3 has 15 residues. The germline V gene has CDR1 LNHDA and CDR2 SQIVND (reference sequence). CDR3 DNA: TGTGCCAGTACCCGAGAATCGCGGGGATACAATGAGCAGTTCTTC. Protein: CASTRESRGYNEQFF.

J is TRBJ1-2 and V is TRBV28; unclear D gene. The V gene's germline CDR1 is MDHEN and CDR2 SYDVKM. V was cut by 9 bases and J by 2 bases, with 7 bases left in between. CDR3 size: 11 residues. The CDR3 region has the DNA TGTGCCAGTACGGGGAACTATGGCTACACCTTC. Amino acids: CASTGNYGYTF.

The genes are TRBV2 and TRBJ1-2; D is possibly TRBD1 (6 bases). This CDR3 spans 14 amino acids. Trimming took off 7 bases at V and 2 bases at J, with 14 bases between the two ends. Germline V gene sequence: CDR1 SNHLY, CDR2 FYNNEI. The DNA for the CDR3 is TGTGCCAGCATTGAGTCAGGACAGAACTATGGCTACACCTTC. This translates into CASIESGQNYGYTF.

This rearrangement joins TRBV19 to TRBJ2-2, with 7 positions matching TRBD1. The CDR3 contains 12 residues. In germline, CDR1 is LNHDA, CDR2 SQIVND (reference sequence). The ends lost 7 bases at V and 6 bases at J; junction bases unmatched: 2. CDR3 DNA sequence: TGTGCCAGTAACCAGGGGGCCGGGGAGCTGTTTTTT. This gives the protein CASNQGAGELFF.

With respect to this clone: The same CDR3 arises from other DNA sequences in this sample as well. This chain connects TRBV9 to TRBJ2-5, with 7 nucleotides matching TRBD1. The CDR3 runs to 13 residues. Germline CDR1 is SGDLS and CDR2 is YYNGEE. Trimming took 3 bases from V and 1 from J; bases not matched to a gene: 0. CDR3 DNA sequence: TGTGCCAGCAGCGACAGGGGCCAAGAGACCCAGTACTTC. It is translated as CASSDRGQETQYF.

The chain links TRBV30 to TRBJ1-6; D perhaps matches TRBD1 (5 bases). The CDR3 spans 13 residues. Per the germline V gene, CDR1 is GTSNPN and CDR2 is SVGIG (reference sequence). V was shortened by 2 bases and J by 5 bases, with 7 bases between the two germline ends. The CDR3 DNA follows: TGTGCCTGGAGTATACAGGATAATTCACCCCTCCACTTT. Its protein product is CAWSIQDNSPLHF.

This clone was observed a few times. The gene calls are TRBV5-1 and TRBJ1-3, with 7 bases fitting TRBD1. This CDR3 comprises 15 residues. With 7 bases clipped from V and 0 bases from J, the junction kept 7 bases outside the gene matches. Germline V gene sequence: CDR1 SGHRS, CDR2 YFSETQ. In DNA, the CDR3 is TGCGCCAGCGCCCAGGGGGGAAGCTCTGGAAACACCATATATTTT. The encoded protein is CASAQGGSSGNTIYF. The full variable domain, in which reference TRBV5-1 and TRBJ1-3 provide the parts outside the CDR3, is KAGVTQTPRYLIKTRGQQVTLSCSPISGHRSVSWYQQTPGQGLQFLFEYFSETQRNKGNFPGRFSGRQFSNSRSEMNVSTLELGDSALYLCASAQGGSSGNTIYFGEGSWLTVV.

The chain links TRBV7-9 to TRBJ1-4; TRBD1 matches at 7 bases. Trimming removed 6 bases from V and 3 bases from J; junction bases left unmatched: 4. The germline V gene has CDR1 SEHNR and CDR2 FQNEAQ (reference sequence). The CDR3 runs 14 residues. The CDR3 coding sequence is TGTGCCAGCAGTCCCGGGACAGCTAATGAAAAACTGTTTTTT. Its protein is CASSPGTANEKLFF.

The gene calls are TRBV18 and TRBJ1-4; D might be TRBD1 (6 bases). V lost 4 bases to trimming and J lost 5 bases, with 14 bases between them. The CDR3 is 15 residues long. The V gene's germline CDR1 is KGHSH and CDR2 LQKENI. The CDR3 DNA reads TGTGCCAGCTCACTTCAGACAGGAGGAAATGAAAAACTGTTTTTT. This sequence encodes CASSLQTGGNEKLFF.

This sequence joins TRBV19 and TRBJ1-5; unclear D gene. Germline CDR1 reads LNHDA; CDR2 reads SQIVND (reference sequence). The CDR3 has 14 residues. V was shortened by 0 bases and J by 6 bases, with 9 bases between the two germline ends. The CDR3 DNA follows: TGTGCCAGTAGTATAGATCTATCGGGTCAGCCCCAGCATTTT. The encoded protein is CASSIDLSGQPQHF.

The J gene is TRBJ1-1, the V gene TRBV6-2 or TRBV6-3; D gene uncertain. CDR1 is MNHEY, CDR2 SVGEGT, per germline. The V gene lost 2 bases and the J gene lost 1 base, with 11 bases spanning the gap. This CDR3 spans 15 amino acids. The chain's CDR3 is CASSYSPYGNTEAFF. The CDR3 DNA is TGTGCCAGCAGTTACAGCCCATACGGGAACACTGAAGCTTTCTTT.

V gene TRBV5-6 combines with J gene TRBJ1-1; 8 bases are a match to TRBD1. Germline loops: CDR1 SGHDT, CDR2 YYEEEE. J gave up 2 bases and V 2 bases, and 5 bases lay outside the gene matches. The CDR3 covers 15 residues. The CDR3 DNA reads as TGTGCCAGCAGCTTTACAGGGGGAGGAAACACTGAAGCTTTCTTT. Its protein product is CASSFTGGGNTEAFF.

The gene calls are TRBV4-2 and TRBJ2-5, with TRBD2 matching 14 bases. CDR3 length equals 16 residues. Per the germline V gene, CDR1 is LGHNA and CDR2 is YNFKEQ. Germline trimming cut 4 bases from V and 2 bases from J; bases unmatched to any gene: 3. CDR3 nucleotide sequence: TGTGCCAGCAGCCGTCGGACTAGCGGGGGGCAAGAGACCCAGTACTTC. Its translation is CASSRRTSGGQETQYF.

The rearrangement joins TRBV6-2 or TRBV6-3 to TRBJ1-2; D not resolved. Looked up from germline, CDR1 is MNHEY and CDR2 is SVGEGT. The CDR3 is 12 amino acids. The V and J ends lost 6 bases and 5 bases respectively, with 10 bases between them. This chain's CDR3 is CASSPWAYGYTF. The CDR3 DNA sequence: TGTGCCAGCAGCCCCTGGGCGTATGGCTACACCTTC.

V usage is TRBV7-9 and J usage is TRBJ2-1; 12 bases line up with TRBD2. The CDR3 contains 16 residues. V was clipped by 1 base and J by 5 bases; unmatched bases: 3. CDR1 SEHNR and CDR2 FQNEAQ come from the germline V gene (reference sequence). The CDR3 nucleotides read TGTGCCAGCAGCTTAGGGAGGACTAGCGGGGACAATGAGCAGTTCTTC. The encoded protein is CASSLGRTSGDNEQFF.

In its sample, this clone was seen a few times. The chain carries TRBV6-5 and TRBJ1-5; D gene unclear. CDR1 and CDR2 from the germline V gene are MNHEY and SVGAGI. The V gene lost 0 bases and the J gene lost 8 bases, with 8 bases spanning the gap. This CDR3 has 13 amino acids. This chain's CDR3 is CASSYSGVEPQHF. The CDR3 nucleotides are TGTGCCAGCAGTTACTCCGGTGTGGAGCCCCAGCATTTT.

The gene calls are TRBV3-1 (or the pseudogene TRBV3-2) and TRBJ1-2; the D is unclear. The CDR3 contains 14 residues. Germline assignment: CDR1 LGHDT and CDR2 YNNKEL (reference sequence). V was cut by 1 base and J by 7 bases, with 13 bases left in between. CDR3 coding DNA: TGTGCCAGCAGCCAAGTAGAAGTCCGGGGTGGCTACACCTTC. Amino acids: CASSQVEVRGGYTF.

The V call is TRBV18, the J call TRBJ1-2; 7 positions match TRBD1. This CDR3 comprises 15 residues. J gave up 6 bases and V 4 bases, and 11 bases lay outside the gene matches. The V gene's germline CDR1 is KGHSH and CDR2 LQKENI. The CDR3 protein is CASSRGDRELNGYTF. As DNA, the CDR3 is TGTGCCAGCTCACGAGGAGACAGGGAACTAAATGGCTACACCTTC.

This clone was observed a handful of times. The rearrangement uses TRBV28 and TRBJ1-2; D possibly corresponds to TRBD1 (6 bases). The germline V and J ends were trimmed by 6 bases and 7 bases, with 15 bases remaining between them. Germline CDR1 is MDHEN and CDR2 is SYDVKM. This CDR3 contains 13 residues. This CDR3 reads CASRTGWASGYTF. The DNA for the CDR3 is TGTGCCAGCAGGACAGGCTGGGCGTCTGGCTACACCTTC.

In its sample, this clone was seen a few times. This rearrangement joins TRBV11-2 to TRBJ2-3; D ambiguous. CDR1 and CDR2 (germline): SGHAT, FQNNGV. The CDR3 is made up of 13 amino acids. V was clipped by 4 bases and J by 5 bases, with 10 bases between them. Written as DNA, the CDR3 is TGTGCCAGCAGCTCTATCGTCATAGATACGCAGTATTTT. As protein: CASSSIVIDTQYF.

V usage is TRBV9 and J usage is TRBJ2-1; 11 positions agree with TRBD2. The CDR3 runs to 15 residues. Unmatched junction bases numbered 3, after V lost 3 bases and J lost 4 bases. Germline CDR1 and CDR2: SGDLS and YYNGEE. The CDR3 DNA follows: TGTGCCAGCAGCGCTAGCGGGGGGTCGTACAATGAGCAGTTCTTC. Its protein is CASSASGGSYNEQFF.

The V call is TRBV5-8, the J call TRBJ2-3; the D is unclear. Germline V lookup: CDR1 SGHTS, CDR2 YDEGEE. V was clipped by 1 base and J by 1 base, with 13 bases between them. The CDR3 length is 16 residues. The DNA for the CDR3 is TGTGCCAGCAGCTTGAAATCGCCAGGCCGCACAGATACGCAGTATTTT. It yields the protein CASSLKSPGRTDTQYF.

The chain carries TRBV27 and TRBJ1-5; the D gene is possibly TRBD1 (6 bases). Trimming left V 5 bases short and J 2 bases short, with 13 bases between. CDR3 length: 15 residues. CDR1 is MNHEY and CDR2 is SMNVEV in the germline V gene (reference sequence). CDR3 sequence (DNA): TGTGCCAGCAGTACGGGAAGACAGGGCAATCAGCCCCAGCATTTT. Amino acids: CASSTGRQGNQPQHF.